Below, one T cell receptor beta chain is given with its context. This sample was taken from a study of blood T cell repertoires in COVID-19. Across the study: Samples representing acute and convalescent COVID-19 were sourced from the United States, Italy and Spain. PBMCs, B-cell-depleted T cells, or T cells provided the cDNA or gDNA that made up the material.

As processed by the authors: Reference gene primers were amplified, and this amplification served to estimate nucleated cell counts. The data were produced by immunoSEQ multiplex PCR, yet TCRdb's version contains in-frame clones alone and is incomplete. That table gives V, J and clone size, and the DNA gave D and trimming. This table has fewer than 50,000 clones, roughly four fifths appearing once. V was pared by 4 bases and J by 3 bases, with 13 bases between. The CDR3 runs 14 residues. Per the germline V gene, CDR1 is LNHDA and CDR2 is SQIVND (reference sequence). This receptor was taken from a man aged 40-49 years with active or convalescent COVID-19. The chain is built from TRBV19 and TRBJ2-7; D is perhaps TRBD1 (5 bases). Material: peripheral blood. The CDR3 region has the DNA TGTGCCAGTAGTAGGAAAGGGGCCCTCTACGAGCAGTACTTC. Encoded protein: CASSRKGALYEQYF.